The clone carrying this T cell receptor (beta chain) is a singleton in its sample. The antigen remains undetermined. V lost 2 bases to trimming and J lost 5 bases; unmatched junction nucleotides: 15. Germline CDR1 MGHDK, CDR2 SYGVNS. CDR3 length: 17 residues. This sample is drawn from a study of T cell therapy after organ transplantation. As for time point: 20-29 weeks after completion of therapy. Produced via immunoSEQ multiplex PCR; TCRdb's table is partial and in-frame only. The table lists tens of thousands of clones, about four fifths of them singletons. The sequence was collected from a human patient who had received a solid organ transplant and had CMV disease. Some T cells may have come from the graft donor. The chain couples TRBV25-1 to TRBJ2-7, with TRBD1 identical over 7 bases. The source material was CD8+ T cells from blood, sampled after autologous CMV-specific T cell therapy. CDR3 bases: TGTGCCAGCAGTGAAACGTACAGGGGCCCTCCGTTGGACGAGCAGTACTTC. Its protein product is CASSETYRGPPLDEQYF.